This T cell receptor (beta chain) came from a study of T cell responses to AZD1222 COVID-19 vaccine. The wider study: Second doses were pooled across both intervals (about 4 or about 12 weeks). Notes on the study in general: After two AZD1222 doses, spike-specific TCR breadth and depth rose versus day 0. Reportedly, nearly half of unique spike TCRs recognized epitopes outside B.1.351/B.1.1.7 mutations. White British donors predominated, females outnumbered males, and clonal diversity was possibly underestimated.

Germline V lookup: CDR1 SGHTA, CDR2 FQGNSA. CDR3 size: 14 residues. Trimming left V 7 bases short and J 4 bases short, with 16 bases between. In the case of this clone: Antigen unknown.

Here immunoSEQ multiplex PCR was the method, and the copy in TCRdb shows in-frame clones only, minus some. The sample contains around 94,000 clones, approximately 88% of which appear only once. The sample was peripheral blood, taken on day 0 of AZD1222 vaccination. The chain carries TRBV7-2 and TRBJ1-1; D gene unclear. The TCR originated in an adult in good health. Here the CDR3 reads CASMRDFTVTEAFF. CDR3 DNA sequence: TGTGCCAGCATGAGGGATTTTACGGTCACTGAAGCTTTCTTT.